These 16 T cell receptor beta chains came from one sample sequenced in a study of regulatory T cells in long-lasting Graves disease. iRepertoire HTBI primers and Arm-PCR of CDR3 regions built TCR beta libraries. TCRdb recomputed calls from the multiplex PCR reads with MiXCR, one row per CDR3 protein. The table has 400,000 to 500,000 distinct CDR3 sequences, 14% seen once. The time point denotes: newly diagnosed GD, antithyroid drugs for less than 3 months. The TCR library was prepared using RNA isolated from PBMCs. The sample also formed part of further work on T cells in Graves' hyperthyroidism and ophthalmopathy.

The sample consisted of peripheral blood mononuclear cells (PBMCs), taken at new diagnosis, from a patient treated with antithyroid drugs. The receptors shown here come from a woman in her 50s with Graves disease.

The chain joins TRBV12-3 or TRBV12-4 to TRBJ2-2; D ambiguous. The V gene lost 5 bases and the J gene lost 8 bases, with 15 bases spanning the gap. The CDR3 is 14 residues long. The CDR3 DNA reads TGTGCCAGCAGTGGCTCAATCGCCATGGGGGAGCTGTTTTTT. Its protein is CASSGSIAMGELFF.

This clonotype was detected ten times or more. The chain joins TRBV11-2 to TRBJ1-2, with D hard to call. Trimming removed 5 bases from V and 2 bases from J, with 9 bases in between. The V gene's germline CDR1 is SGHAT and CDR2 FQNNGV. The CDR3 is made up of 13 amino acids. The CDR3 is CASSQDPNYGYTF. The CDR3 coding sequence is TGTGCCAGCAGCCAGGACCCCAACTATGGCTACACCTTC.

This clonotype was observed a few times. This may stem from a read error, because a much larger clone lies one nucleotide away. The gene calls are TRBV6-2 or TRBV6-3 and TRBJ2-1; 11 bases are shared with TRBD2. Germline CDR1 MNHEY, CDR2 SVGEGT. This CDR3 region has 15 residues. V was clipped by 5 bases and J by 6 bases; unmatched bases: 6. The CDR3 DNA is TGTGCCAGCAGTGAACTAGCGGGAGAGAGCAATGAGCAGTTCTTC. This gives the protein CASSELAGESNEQFF.

Ten or more counts support this clonotype. The rearrangement uses TRBV6-2 or TRBV6-3 and TRBJ2-1; 10 nucleotides match TRBD2. CDR1 and CDR2 from the germline V gene are MNHEY and SVGEGT. CDR3 length: 16 residues. Trimming took 5 bases from V and 10 from J; bases not matched to a gene: 14. The CDR3: CASSEHPLAGVGEQFF. The CDR3, as DNA: TGTGCCAGCAGTGAACATCCCCTAGCGGGAGTGGGGGAGCAGTTCTTC.

In this sample, this clonotype turned up many times. The rearrangement joins TRBV11-1 to TRBJ2-1; the match to TRBD2 covers 11 bases. The CDR3 is 15 amino acids. V was pared by 10 bases and J by 0 bases, with 5 bases of the junction left unmatched. CDR1 and CDR2 from the germline V gene are SGHAT and FQDESV (reference sequence). The CDR3 DNA follows: TGTGCCACCACTAGCGGGAGTTTCTCCTACAATGAGCAGTTCTTC. Residues: CATTSGSFSYNEQFF.

The chain has TRBV28 and TRBJ2-6; D may be TRBD2 (7 bases). The CDR3 length is 18 residues. Per the germline V gene, CDR1 is MDHEN and CDR2 is SYDVKM. With 5 bases removed from V and 0 bases from J, the gap between germline ends came to 17 bases. CDR3: CASSPPAGASSGANVLTF. The CDR3 DNA is TGTGCCAGCAGTCCCCCGGCGGGGGCCTCCTCTGGGGCCAACGTCCTGACTTTC. The whole variable domain, filled in from reference TRBV28 and TRBJ2-6, reads DVKVTQSSRYLVKRTGEKVFLECVQDMDHENMFWYRQDPGLGLRLIYFSYDVKMKEKGDIPEGYSVSREKKERFSLILESASTNQTSMYLCASSPPAGASSGANVLTFGAGSRLTVL.

The CDR3 coding sequence is TGTGCCAGCAGTTTTGCTTTATCCTACGAGCAGTACTTC. Translated, it gives CASSFALSYEQYF. The chain has TRBV12-3 or TRBV12-4 and TRBJ2-7, with D hard to call. This CDR3 has 13 amino acids. Trimming stripped 3 bases from V and 1 base from J, with 7 bases between.

This clonotype was detected many times. The chain links TRBV7-8 to TRBJ2-3, with TRBD1 matching 7 bases. The CDR3 has 14 amino acids. V trimming: 5 bases; J trimming: 4 bases; junction bases outside the gene matches: 6. CDR1 is SGHVS, CDR2 FQNEAQ, per germline. Written as DNA, the CDR3 is TGTGCCAGCAGCAAGGACAGGAGGTCAGATACGCAGTATTTT. Translated: CASSKDRRSDTQYF.

A word on this clonotype: A read error may explain this, as a much larger clone is one base away. The chain uses TRBV5-1 and TRBJ2-3, with TRBD2 matching 10 bases. The J call may be in error: the DNA end matches TRBJ2-7 better. This CDR3 is 17 amino acids long. Per germline, CDR1 SGHRS and CDR2 YFSETQ. The CDR3 coding sequence is TGCGCCTGCAGCTTGGGTGCTAGCGGGAGTCATGCGTACGAGCAGTACTTC. Protein product: CACSLGASGSHAYEQYF.

The V and J genes are TRBV20-1 and TRBJ1-1; 10 nucleotides line up with TRBD1. V dropped 6 bases and J dropped 11; count of bases not matched to a gene: 12. Germline V CDR1 and CDR2: DFQATT, SNEGSKA (reference sequence). CDR3 length: 13 amino acids. CDR3 protein: CSAPGTGVPVAFF. CDR3 coding DNA: TGCAGTGCACCCGGGACAGGGGTTCCTGTGGCTTTCTTT.

This clonotype was observed many times. The chain uses TRBV28 and TRBJ2-5, with TRBD2 identical over 7 bases. The trim removed 5 bases at V and 2 bases at J, leaving 17 bases unmatched. In germline, CDR1 is MDHEN, CDR2 SYDVKM. This CDR3 spans 18 amino acids. Here the CDR3 DNA reads TGTGCCAGCAGTCCAACACCGGGGAAGCGGGACCCGCAAGAGACCCAGTACTTC. Protein sequence: CASSPTPGKRDPQETQYF.

The rearrangement joins TRBV9 to TRBJ1-3; tentative D call: TRBD1 (5 bases). The V and J ends lost 0 bases and 4 bases respectively, with 11 bases between them. The CDR3 has 15 residues. Germline loops: CDR1 SGDLS, CDR2 YYNGEE. The CDR3 sequence is CASSVASTGGNTIYF. CDR3 in DNA: TGTGCCAGCAGCGTAGCTAGCACAGGCGGAAACACCATATATTTT.

The chain is built from TRBV12-3 or TRBV12-4 and TRBJ2-1; D gene ambiguous. This CDR3 comprises 11 residues. Trimming left V 6 bases short and J 10 bases short, with 10 bases between. In DNA, the CDR3 is TGTGCCAGCAGGTACTCTAGAGAGCAGTTCTTC. Its protein is CASRYSREQFF.

This clonotype was detected only a few times. V gene TRBV6-5 combines with J gene TRBJ2-5; 9 bases are a match to TRBD1. V lost 2 bases to trimming and J lost 1 base; unmatched junction nucleotides: 2. The germline CDR1 and CDR2 sequences are MNHEY and SVGAGI. This CDR3 region has 15 residues. The CDR3 is CASSYQTGGQETQYF. In DNA, the CDR3 is TGTGCCAGCAGTTACCAGACAGGGGGCCAAGAGACCCAGTACTTC.

This clonotype was recorded many times. The CDR3 bases are TGTGCCAGCACCTACGCAGATACGCAGTATTTT. This encodes CASTYADTQYF. This chain connects TRBV2 to TRBJ2-3, with unresolved D. V gave up 7 bases and J gave up 4 bases, with 6 bases separating them. The CDR3 extends over 11 amino acids. Germline-derived CDR1 and CDR2 are SNHLY and FYNNEI.

This clonotype was seen a few times. CDR3 residues: CASTLQKRPYEQYF. For the CDR3, the DNA is TGTGCCAGCACCCTACAGAAAAGGCCCTACGAGCAGTACTTC. The J gene is TRBJ2-7, the V gene TRBV5-5; no definite D call. CDR1 and CDR2 from the germline V gene are SGHKS and YYEKEE (reference sequence). The CDR3 is made up of 14 amino acids. The germline V and J ends were trimmed by 6 bases and 2 bases, with 15 bases remaining between them.